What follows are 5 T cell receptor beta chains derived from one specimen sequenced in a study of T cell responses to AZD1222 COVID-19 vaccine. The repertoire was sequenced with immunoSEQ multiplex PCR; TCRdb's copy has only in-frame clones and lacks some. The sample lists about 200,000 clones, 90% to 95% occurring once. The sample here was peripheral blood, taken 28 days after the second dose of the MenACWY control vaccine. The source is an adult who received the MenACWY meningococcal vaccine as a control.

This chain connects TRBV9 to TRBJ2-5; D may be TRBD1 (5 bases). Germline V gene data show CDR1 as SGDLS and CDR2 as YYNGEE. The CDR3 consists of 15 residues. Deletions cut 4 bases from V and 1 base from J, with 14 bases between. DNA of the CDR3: TGTGCCAGCAGCCCGAGAGCAGGGTCCCAAGAGACCCAGTACTTC. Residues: CASSPRAGSQETQYF.

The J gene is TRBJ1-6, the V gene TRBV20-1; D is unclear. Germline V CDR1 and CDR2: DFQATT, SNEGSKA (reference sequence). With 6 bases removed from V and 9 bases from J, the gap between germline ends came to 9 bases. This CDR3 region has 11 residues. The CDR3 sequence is CSARAVSPLHF. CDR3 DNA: TGCAGTGCGAGGGCAGTTTCACCCCTCCACTTT.

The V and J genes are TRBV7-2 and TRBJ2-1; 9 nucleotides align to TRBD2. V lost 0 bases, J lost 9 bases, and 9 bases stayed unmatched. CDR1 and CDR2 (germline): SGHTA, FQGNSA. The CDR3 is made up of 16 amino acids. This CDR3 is CASSLALAGSKVEQFF. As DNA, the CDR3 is TGTGCCAGCAGCTTAGCCCTAGCGGGGTCCAAAGTTGAGCAGTTCTTC. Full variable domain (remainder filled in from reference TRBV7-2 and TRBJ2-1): GAGVSQSPSNKVTEKGKDVELRCDPISGHTALYWYRQSLGQGLEFLIYFQGNSAPDKSGLPSDRFSAERTGGSVSTLTIQRTQQEDSAVYLCASSLALAGSKVEQFFGPGTRLTVL.

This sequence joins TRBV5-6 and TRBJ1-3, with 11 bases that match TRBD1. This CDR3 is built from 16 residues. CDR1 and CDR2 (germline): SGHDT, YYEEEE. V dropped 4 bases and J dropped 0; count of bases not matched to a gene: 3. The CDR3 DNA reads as TGTGCCAGCAGCACCGGGACAGGGGGCTCTGGAAACACCATATATTTT. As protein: CASSTGTGGSGNTIYF.

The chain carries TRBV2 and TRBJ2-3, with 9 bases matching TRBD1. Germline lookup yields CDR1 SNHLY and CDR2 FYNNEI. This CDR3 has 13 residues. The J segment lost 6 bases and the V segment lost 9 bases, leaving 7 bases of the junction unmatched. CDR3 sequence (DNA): TGTGCCAGGTCGGGACAGGGCGGCGATACGCAGTATTTT. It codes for CARSGQGGDTQYF.